One and the same sample provided the 3 T cell receptor beta chains below, sequenced in a study of T cells in Graves' hyperthyroidism and ophthalmopathy (dated by TCRdb to the late 2010s). Library preparation employed multiplex PCR. The run used an Illumina HiSeq 2000. The TCR beta CDR3 regions were amplified from RNA transcripts. A first-round RT-PCR of the TCR CDR3 used the HTBI primer set with the Qiagen OneStep RT-PCR kit. TCRdb applied fastp at Q25 and MiXCR to the public reads, then kept only in-frame beta chains. One record per CDR3 amino acid sequence lists the most common genes and DNA. This sample gives about 370,000 distinct CDR3 sequences in total; around 15% of them show up just once. The biggest ten clones account for roughly a fifth of the sample. The material sequenced was blood. Receptors were obtained from a woman aged 55-70 years with Graves' ophthalmopathy.

V is TRBV6-1 and J is TRBJ2-7, with no clear D. CDR1 is MNHNS, CDR2 SASEGT, per germline. The CDR3 runs to 16 residues. Trimming took 5 bases from V and 1 from J, leaving 18 bases between them. CDR3 DNA: TGTGCCAGCAGTTCGTCGTTCGCGGTTGCATCCTACGAGCAGTACTTC. Amino acids: CASSSSFAVASYEQYF.

CDR3 region: CASTPWTGGAGQPQHF. The CDR3 DNA reads TGTGCCAGCACCCCCTGGACAGGGGGCGCGGGTCAGCCCCAGCATTTT. The chain recombines TRBV28 with TRBJ1-5; 11 bases match TRBD1. The CDR3 is 16 amino acids. CDR1 MDHEN and CDR2 SYDVKM come from the germline V gene. Germline trimming cut 7 bases from V and 6 bases from J; bases unmatched to any gene: 11.

The CDR3 coding sequence is TGTGCCAGCAGCCTACTCGGGACTCCGGAGGAGACCCAGTACTTC. Encoded protein: CASSLLGTPEETQYF. This rearrangement joins TRBV6-1 to TRBJ2-5; D is possibly TRBD2 (6 bases). Germline V gives CDR1 MNHNS, CDR2 SASEGT. Trimming left V 6 bases short and J 5 bases short, with 19 bases between. The CDR3 extends over 15 amino acids.